This TCR beta chain was captured in a study of identical twins. General study results and limits: Where beta out-of-frame sequences were concerned, excess twin sharing was weaker.

A single record per CDR3 protein comes from TCRdb applying MiXCR to the 5' RACE reads. The sample holds 1.5 million to 2 million distinct CDR3 sequences, under 35% seen once. Concerning this clonotype itself: Its antigen is unidentified.

The CDR3 is 13 amino acids. The sequencing input was cord blood. This sequence joins TRBV12-3 or TRBV12-4 and TRBJ2-5; D tentatively fits TRBD1 or TRBD2 (6 bases each). The J call may be wrong; the DNA end is better matched by TRBJ2-7. The sequence was collected from a newborn girl in good health. CDR3 loop: CASSLAEGGEQYF. The CDR3 DNA sequence: TGTGCCAGCAGTTTAGCAGAGGGGGGCGAGCAGTACTTC.